The sequence of this T cell receptor beta chain was determined in a study of blood T cell repertoires in COVID-19. Study at large: Sites across the United States, Italy and Spain contributed samples from acute and convalescent COVID-19. Nucleic acid was either cDNA or gDNA, and it came from T cells, B-cell-depleted T cells, or PBMCs.

CDR1 and CDR2 from the germline V gene are MGHDK and SYGVNS. CDR3 length: 15 amino acids. Germline trimming cut 3 bases from V and 4 bases from J; bases unmatched to any gene: 1. Per the original data handling: Reference gene primer amplification gave nucleated cell count estimates. Profiling relied on immunoSEQ multiplex PCR, and the TCRdb table lists in-frame clones only, not all of them. V, J and clone size are those of that table, while D and trimming were read from the DNA. The repertoire holds approximately 25,000 clones, with roughly 80% as singletons. This TCR derives from a woman of 80 years or more with acute or convalescent COVID-19. The sample comprised peripheral blood. The gene calls are TRBV25-1 and TRBJ2-2; 11 bases align to TRBD2. The CDR3 DNA is TGTGCCAGCAGTGATAGCGGGAGGGCCACCGGGGAGCTGTTTTTT. Amino acid sequence: CASSDSGRATGELFF.